The rows below give T cell receptor beta chains drawn from one sample of a study of blood T cell repertoires in COVID-19. Libraries were prepared by immunoSEQ multiplex PCR; TCRdb keeps only in-frame clonotypes and omits some of them. The sample carries approximately 360,000 clones, around 87% recorded once. The sequenced sample consisted of PBMCs or T cells enriched from blood (not recorded which). These receptors came from a man in his forties in a cohort exposed to, infected with or recovered from COVID-19 (not recorded which). CDR3s include the opening cysteine and the closing phenylalanine or tryptophan.

V gene	J gene	CDR3 protein
TRBV19	TRBJ1-1	CASSIGLRENTEAFF
TRBV5-1	TRBJ2-1	CASRDFGEQFF
TRBV28	TRBJ2-7	CASSFTGAKSYEQYF
TRBV7-2	TRBJ2-1	CASSLRDRINEQFF
TRBV3-1/TRBV3-2	TRBJ2-5	CASSRLAGGLEYF
TRBV9	TRBJ1-1	CASSGNREEAFF
TRBV30	TRBJ2-1	CAWSLTSGPSYNEQFF
TRBV5-1	TRBJ1-5	CASSLDAGGNQPQHF
TRBV4-1	TRBJ1-4	CASSHGGNEKLFF
TRBV4-2	TRBJ1-2	CASSQGDSSGYTF
TRBV3-1/TRBV3-2	TRBJ2-3	CASSLAGVEDTQYF
TRBV27	TRBJ1-1	CASSPSGTGPEAFF
TRBV6-5	TRBJ1-5	CASSQGLHQPQHF
TRBV29-1	TRBJ2-3	CSNQAGDTQYF
TRBV12-3/TRBV12-4	TRBJ1-6	CASSLIPQAPLHF
TRBV11-2	TRBJ2-7	CASSKRQSGSYEQYF